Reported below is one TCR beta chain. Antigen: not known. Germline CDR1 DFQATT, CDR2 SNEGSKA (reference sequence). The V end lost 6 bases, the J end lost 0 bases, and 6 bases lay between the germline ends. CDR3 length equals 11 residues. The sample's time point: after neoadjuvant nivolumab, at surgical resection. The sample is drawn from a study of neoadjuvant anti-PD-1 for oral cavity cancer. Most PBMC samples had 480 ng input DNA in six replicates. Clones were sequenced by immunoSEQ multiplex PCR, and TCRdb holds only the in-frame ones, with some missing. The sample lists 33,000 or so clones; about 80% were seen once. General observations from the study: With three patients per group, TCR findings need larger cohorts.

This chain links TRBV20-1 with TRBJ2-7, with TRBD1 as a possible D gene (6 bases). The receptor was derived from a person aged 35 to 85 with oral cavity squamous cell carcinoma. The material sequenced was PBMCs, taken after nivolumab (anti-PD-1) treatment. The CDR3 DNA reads TGCAGTGCGGGGGCCTCCTACGAGCAGTACTTC. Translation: CSAGASYEQYF.